These 10 T cell receptor beta chains were all obtained from the same sample, sequenced in a study of PD-L1 blockade in urothelial cancer. The assay was immunoSEQ multiplex PCR, and TCRdb's table has in-frame clones only and misses some. Of 13,000 to 15,000 clones in the sample, roughly 88% are singletons; the top ten hold roughly 15%. Here the sequenced sample was PBMCs, taken around atezolizumab (anti-PD-L1) treatment. The receptor set was obtained from a man aged 65 to 79 with urothelial cancer.

This chain links TRBV23-1 with TRBJ1-5; tentative D call: TRBD1 (6 bases). TRBV23-1 is sorted into the ORF group, with uncertain function. This CDR3 comprises 14 residues. V lost 7 bases, J lost 3 bases, and 13 bases lay in between. CDR3 region: CASKLTGINQPQHF. The CDR3 region has the DNA TGCGCCAGCAAGCTAACAGGGATCAATCAGCCCCAGCATTTT.

V usage is TRBV28 and J usage is TRBJ2-2, with unresolved D. Trimming left V 3 bases short and J 1 base short, with 12 bases between. The CDR3 is 16 residues long. CDR1 MDHEN and CDR2 SYDVKM come from the germline V gene. The CDR3 here is CASSFRQGMNTGELFF. The CDR3 DNA reads TGTGCCAGCAGTTTTCGACAAGGCATGAACACCGGGGAGCTGTTTTTT.

The chain has TRBV27 and TRBJ2-7; 9 bases align to TRBD1. CDR3 length: 15 amino acids. J gave up 5 bases and V 5 bases, and 10 bases lay outside the gene matches. CDR1 MNHEY and CDR2 SMNVEV come from the germline V gene (reference sequence). The CDR3 sequence: CASSPLGTGLDEQYF. CDR3 coding DNA: TGTGCCAGCAGTCCACTCGGGACAGGGCTCGACGAGCAGTACTTC.

This clone was found a few times. The chain has TRBV7-9 and TRBJ2-5, with 8 nucleotides matching TRBD1. Germline-derived CDR1 and CDR2 are SEHNR and FQNEAQ (reference sequence). Trimming took 4 bases from V and 5 from J; bases not matched to a gene: 6. There are 14 residues in the CDR3. The CDR3 reads CASSSQGARETQYF. The CDR3 DNA follows: TGTGCCAGCAGCTCCCAGGGGGCGCGGGAGACCCAGTACTTC.

The rearrangement links TRBV30 to TRBJ2-7; TRBD1 agrees at 9 bases. Germline assignment: CDR1 GTSNPN and CDR2 SVGIG (reference sequence). V trimming: 2 bases; J trimming: 4 bases; junction bases outside the gene matches: 9. The length of the CDR3 is 15 residues. The CDR3 sequence is CAWSRGTGGRYEQYF. CDR3 bases: TGTGCCTGGAGTCGGGGAACAGGGGGCAGGTACGAGCAGTACTTC.

The V gene is TRBV13, the J gene TRBJ2-3, with a weak D call TRBD2 (7 bases). The CDR3 sequence is 16 residues long. Germline CDR1 and CDR2: PRHDT and FYEKMQ (reference sequence). V lost 1 base and J lost 2, with 13 bases in between. This CDR3 is CASSLVGRGATDTQYF. In DNA form, the CDR3 reads TGTGCCAGCAGCTTAGTTGGTCGGGGGGCCACAGATACGCAGTATTTT.

The genes are TRBV7-6 and TRBJ2-2, with D possibly being TRBD2 (6 bases). V was clipped by 0 bases and J by 3 bases, with 20 bases between them. The germline V gene encodes CDR1 SGHVS and CDR2 FNYEAQ. The CDR3 sequence is 19 residues long. The chain's CDR3 is CASSLAFISGLRDTGELFF. In DNA form, the CDR3 reads TGTGCCAGCAGCTTAGCTTTCATTAGCGGCCTTAGGGACACCGGGGAGCTGTTTTTT. Full variable domain (outside the CDR3, taken from reference TRBV7-6 and TRBJ2-2): GAGVSQSPRYKVTKRGQDVALRCDPISGHVSLYWYRQALGQGPEFLTYFNYEAQQDKSGLPNDRFSAERPEGSISTLTIQRTEQRDSAMYRCASSLAFISGLRDTGELFFGEGSRLTVL.

The J gene is TRBJ2-7, the V gene TRBV7-8, with D tentatively TRBD1 (7 bases). The CDR3 runs to 14 residues. V shed 3 bases and J shed 6 bases, with 15 bases lying between them. The V gene's germline CDR1 is SGHVS and CDR2 FQNEAQ. The chain's CDR3 is CASSFRQGGGEQYF. The CDR3 DNA is TGTGCCAGCAGCTTTAGACAGGGAGGAGGCGAGCAGTACTTC.

J is TRBJ1-2 and V is TRBV5-1; D is uncertain. Germline CDR1 SGHRS, CDR2 YFSETQ. Trimming took off 0 bases at V and 7 bases at J, with 10 bases between the two ends. The CDR3 sequence is 13 residues long. CDR3 protein: CASSLEWGGGYTF. As DNA, the CDR3 is TGCGCCAGCAGCTTGGAGTGGGGAGGTGGCTACACCTTC. Combining the CDR3 with reference TRBV5-1 and TRBJ1-2 gives the whole variable domain KAGVTQTPRYLIKTRGQQVTLSCSPISGHRSVSWYQQTPGQGLQFLFEYFSETQRNKGNFPGRFSGRQFSNSRSEMNVSTLELGDSALYLCASSLEWGGGYTFGSGTRLTVV.

This clone occurred a few times. The J gene is TRBJ1-6, the V gene TRBV2; D gene unclear. With 7 bases removed from V and 15 bases from J, the gap between germline ends came to 16 bases. The CDR3 sequence is 12 residues long. Per germline, CDR1 SNHLY and CDR2 FYNNEI. The CDR3 DNA reads as TGTGCCAGCACTACGGGAACCTCAGGCCTCCACTTT. Translating gives CASTTGTSGLHF.